These T cell receptor beta chains were read from a single sample in a study of blood T cell repertoires in COVID-19. Data came from immunoSEQ multiplex PCR; TCRdb stores just in-frame clones and leaves some out. Among a few hundred thousand clones listed, around 87% were seen once. Sequencing was performed on peripheral blood. The source is a man aged 55 to 70 who had recovered from COVID-19. CDR3s include the opening cysteine and the closing phenylalanine or tryptophan. Fields, in order: J gene, clone size, D gene, V gene, CDR3 length, CDR3 DNA, CDR3 protein. The D gene is left open where the match is weak. Clone size is given for some rows only: seen once, a few or many times, or a class if the clone is expanded.

TRBJ1-2 . . TRBV3-1/TRBV3-2 15 TGTGCCAGCAGCCCGACCTCCACGGGGAACTATGGCTACACCTTC CASSPTSTGNYGYTF
TRBJ1-2 . . TRBV6-5 14 TGTGCCAGCAGTCGGGGGGGCGATAACTATGGCTACACCTTC CASSRGGDNYGYTF
TRBJ1-2 . . TRBV29-1 14 TGCAGCGTTGAAGATAGGGCAGGGGCGCGGGGCTACACCTTC CSVEDRAGARGYTF
TRBJ2-7 . TRBD1 TRBV28 13 TGTGCTTCGATCCGGGACAGCGCCTACGAGCAGTACTTC CASIRDSAYEQYF
TRBJ2-6 . TRBD1 TRBV2 17 TGTGCCAGCAGAGGGACAGGGGATGTCTCTGGGGCCAACGTCCTGACTTTC CASRGTGDVSGANVLTF
TRBJ2-4 . . TRBV6-6 20 TGTGCCAGCAGCCGACGGACGGAGGACCTAGGAGGGGTAGCCAAAAACATTCAGTACTTC CASSRRTEDLGGVAKNIQYF
TRBJ2-4 . . TRBV6-1 15 TGTGCCAGCAGTGAACGGAGCTTAGCCAAAAACATTCAGTACTTC CASSERSLAKNIQYF
TRBJ2-1 once TRBD2 TRBV19 17 TGTGCCAGTAGTATCGGGCTAGCGGGGATTATAGACAATGAGCAGTTCTTC CASSIGLAGIIDNEQFF
TRBJ2-5 . TRBD2 TRBV6-2/TRBV6-3 17 TGTGCCAGCAGTTACTCGAGACTAGCGGGACCCGTGGAGACCCAGTACTTC CASSYSRLAGPVETQYF
TRBJ1-5 . TRBD1 TRBV7-2 16 TGTGCCAGCAGCGGAGGAGAGGGGGCCATGAATCAGCCCCAGCATTTT CASSGGEGAMNQPQHF
TRBJ2-3 . TRBD2 TRBV10-3 17 TGTGCCATCAGCACGAGGGAGGGCCCTCTGGTCACAGATACGCAGTATTTT CAISTREGPLVTDTQYF
TRBJ2-2 . TRBD2 TRBV11-2 17 TGTGCCAGCAGGCCAGCGGGGGCAGGGACATTCACCGGGGAGCTGTTTTTT CASRPAGAGTFTGELFF
TRBJ1-2 . TRBD1 TRBV18 14 TGTGCCAGCTCCCCAGGGGGGGAAGTCTATGGCTACACCTTC CASSPGGEVYGYTF
TRBJ2-2 once . TRBV5-1 15 TGCGCCAGCAGCTTGGGCGGAACGAACACCGGGGAGCTGTTTTTT CASSLGGTNTGELFF
TRBJ1-5 . . TRBV2 11 TGTGCCAGCAGGGGGAGTCAGCCCCAGCATTTT CASRGSQPQHF
TRBJ1-1 . TRBD1 TRBV9 16 TGTGCCAGCAGCTTGGACAGGTCCCTCGGGGGCACTGAAGCTTTCTTT CASSLDRSLGGTEAFF
TRBJ2-1 . TRBD2 TRBV3-1/TRBV3-2 17 TGTGCCAGCAGCCAAGGACTCGGGAGGGGGGATTACAATGAGCAGTTCTTC CASSQGLGRGDYNEQFF
TRBJ2-5 . TRBD2 TRBV3-1/TRBV3-2 15 TGTGCCAGCAGCAGGACTAGCGGGAATCGAGAGACCCAGTACTTC CASSRTSGNRETQYF
TRBJ2-3 . TRBD1 TRBV4-1 14 TGCGCCAGCAGACAGACAGGGAGCACAGATACGCAGTATTTT CASRQTGSTDTQYF
TRBJ2-1 . . TRBV5-1 17 TGCGCCAGCAGCTTTTTGTCGACAGGCACCACCTACAATGAGCAGTTCTTC CASSFLSTGTTYNEQFF
TRBJ1-6 few . TRBV6-4 15 TGTGCCAGCAGTGAGGAAAGGCAGGGTCGATCACCCCTCCACTTT CASSEERQGRSPLHF
TRBJ2-6 . TRBD1 TRBV5-6 18 TGTGCCAGCAGCTACGAAAAACAGGGGGCTGGTGGGGCCAACGTCCTGACTTTC CASSYEKQGAGGANVLTF
TRBJ1-4 once . TRBV7-9 14 TGTGCCAGCAGCCGCCAGGGTTTACGTGAAAAACTGTTTTTT CASSRQGLREKLFF
TRBJ2-3 few TRBD2 TRBV4-2 20 TGTGCCAGCAGCCATGACTCTTCCAGCGGGAGGAGTTTGAGCACAGATACGCAGTATTTT CASSHDSSSGRSLSTDTQYF
TRBJ1-1 . . TRBV6-5 13 TGTGCCAGCAGTTGGCCCCCGAACACTGAAGCTTTCTTT CASSWPPNTEAFF
TRBJ1-2 . TRBD1 TRBV10-3 14 TGTGCCATCAGTGAGTCGGAGGGGGCAGGTGGCTACACCTTC CAISESEGAGGYTF
TRBJ1-5 . TRBD1 TRBV18 14 TGTGCCAGCTCGCCAGGGACAGGGGGTAGGCCCCAGCATTTT CASSPGTGGRPQHF
TRBJ2-3 once TRBD2 TRBV9 18 TGTGCCAGCAGCGTAGCTGGTGGGCTAGCGGATAACACAGATACGCAGTATTTT CASSVAGGLADNTDTQYF
TRBJ2-1 . . TRBV6-5 16 TGTGCCAGCAGTTACGAAGGGGGGGAACCCTACAATGAGCAGTTCTTC CASSYEGGEPYNEQFF
TRBJ1-6 . TRBD1 TRBV18 14 TGTGCCAGCTCCCAGACAGGGGGCGCATGGCCCCTCCACTTT CASSQTGGAWPLHF
TRBJ2-1 . TRBD1 TRBV5-1 15 TGCGCCAGCAGCCTCAGGGGGCAGTCCTACAATGAGCAGTTCTTC CASSLRGQSYNEQFF
TRBJ2-1 . . TRBV9 15 TGTGCCAGCAGCGTAGGGGCAGTTCTTGACAATGAGCAGTTCTTC CASSVGAVLDNEQFF
TRBJ1-2 . . TRBV6-2/TRBV6-3 21 TGTGCCAGCAGTTACGAAGCGGGACAACCGACTCGGGCCACTCTTACCTATGGCTACACCTTC CASSYEAGQPTRATLTYGYTF
TRBJ1-2 . . TRBV14 12 TGTGCCAGCAGCCCAGGCGACTATGGCTACACCTTC CASSPGDYGYTF
TRBJ1-2 . TRBD1 TRBV28 14 TGTGCCAGCAGTCCGACAGGGGTGGGCTATGGCTACACCTTC CASSPTGVGYGYTF
TRBJ2-1 . TRBD1 TRBV6-2/TRBV6-3 17 TGTGCCAGCAGCCCTCGACAGGGGCCCAGGGGCTACAATGAGCAGTTCTTC CASSPRQGPRGYNEQFF
TRBJ2-7 . TRBD1 TRBV3-1/TRBV3-2 15 TGTGCCAGCAGCCAAGGGGACAGGGGGGCCTACGAGCAGTACTTC CASSQGDRGAYEQYF
TRBJ1-6 . . TRBV7-2 15 TGTGCCAGCAGCCGGGACAACTCCTATAATTCACCCCTCCACTTT CASSRDNSYNSPLHF
TRBJ1-4 . TRBD1 TRBV2 15 TGTGCCAGCAGTGAAGCTAGGACAGGGTTTGAAAAACTGTTTTTT CASSEARTGFEKLFF
TRBJ2-7 . TRBD1 TRBV6-5 12 TGTGCCAGCAGCAGGGGGCGATACGAGCAGTACTTC CASSRGRYEQYF
TRBJ1-4 once . TRBV6-5 15 TGTGCCAGCAGTTATGAGGGTGCAACTAATGAAAAACTGTTTTTT CASSYEGATNEKLFF
TRBJ2-7 . TRBD1 TRBV28 15 TGTGCCAGCAGTTCCTCCGGGACAGGGGGCTACGAGCAGTACTTC CASSSSGTGGYEQYF